What follows describes a single T cell receptor (beta chain). As originally analysed: Nucleated cell number was recorded as an estimate derived from reference gene primer amplification. Measured with immunoSEQ multiplex PCR; TCRdb has only the in-frame clones, and not every one. V and J calls and clone size follow that table, whereas D and trimming were derived from the DNA. This table has nearly 50,000 clones, more than 70% appearing once. CDR1 is SGHRS and CDR2 is YFSETQ in the germline V gene. The V end lost 1 base, the J end lost 0 bases, and 6 bases lay between the germline ends. The CDR3 is 14 residues long. The sample is drawn from a study of blood T cell repertoires in COVID-19. Study-level information: COVID-19 samples, acute and convalescent, were from the United States, Italy and Spain. Sources were T cells, B-cell-depleted T cells, or PBMCs; the material itself was cDNA or gDNA.

The source of this sequence is a woman aged 55-69 years with acute or convalescent COVID-19. Sequenced input: peripheral blood. This chain connects TRBV5-1 to TRBJ2-3; unclear D gene. CDR3 region: CASSLIPSTDTQYF. The CDR3 bases are TGCGCCAGCAGCTTGATCCCTAGCACAGATACGCAGTATTTT.